The clone carrying this T cell receptor beta chain was counted a few times. Antigen: not known. Assay: immunoSEQ multiplex PCR; the TCRdb copy retains only in-frame clones and omits some. The data contain 12,000 to 15,000 clones, approximately 80% of them seen just once; the ten biggest clones take up 3.9%. Graft tissue processing released intraepithelial and lamina propria lymphocytes. V trimming: 4 bases; J trimming: 4 bases; junction bases outside the gene matches: 1. The CDR3 spans 13 residues. CDR1 MGHRA and CDR2 YSYEKL come from the germline V gene. The data are from a study of graft-versus-host responses after intestinal transplantation. For the study at large: Once they had received anti-thymocyte globulin induction, all recipients took tacrolimus and steroids for two to three years.

Study-level points and caveats: Recipient-marrow GvH clones were detected, some having first appeared in ileum or blood.

Sequencing was performed on ileum tissue, taken roughly 27 days after intestinal transplant. This TCR derives from a human patient who received an intestinal transplant, so some T cells may come from the graft donor. The genes are TRBV4-1 and TRBJ1-5, with 7 bases identical to TRBD1. The CDR3 protein is CASSPRGNQPQHF. CDR3 bases: TGCGCCAGCAGCCCCAGGGGGAATCAGCCCCAGCATTTT.